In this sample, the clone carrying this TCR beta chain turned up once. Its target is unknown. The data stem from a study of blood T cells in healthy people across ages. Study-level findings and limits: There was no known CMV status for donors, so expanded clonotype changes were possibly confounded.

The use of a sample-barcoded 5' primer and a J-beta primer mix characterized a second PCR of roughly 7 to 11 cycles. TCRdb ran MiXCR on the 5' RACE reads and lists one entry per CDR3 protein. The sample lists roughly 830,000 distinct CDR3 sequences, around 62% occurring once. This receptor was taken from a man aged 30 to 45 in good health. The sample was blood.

The CDR3 nucleotides are TGTGCCAGCAGCGCGGGAGAGGCGGGGAGTGGCTACACCTTC. Translated: CASSAGEAGSGYTF. V gene TRBV7-2 combines with J gene TRBJ1-2; no reliable D call. V was shortened by 5 bases and J by 7 bases, with 17 bases between the two germline ends. There are 14 residues in the CDR3. Germline V gene sequence: CDR1 SGHTA, CDR2 FQGNSA. Full variable domain (rest looked up from reference TRBV7-2 and TRBJ1-2): GAGVSQSPSNKVTEKGKDVELRCDPISGHTALYWYRQSLGQGLEFLIYFQGNSAPDKSGLPSDRFSAERTGGSVSTLTIQRTQQEDSAVYLCASSAGEAGSGYTFGSGTRLTVV.